The clone carrying this T cell receptor beta chain came up a few times. This entry comes from a study of blood T cell repertoires in COVID-19. Overall study: Material from acute and convalescent COVID-19 was sourced from the United States, Italy and Spain.

The V end lost 2 bases, the J end lost 0 bases, and 10 bases lay between the germline ends. This CDR3 contains 15 residues. CDR1 is MDHEN, CDR2 SYDVKM, per germline. Those enrolled, adults aged roughly 18 to 89 years, came from about two dozen US areas. How the authors handled the data: Amplification from reference gene primers served as the basis for estimated nucleated cell counts. Some clones are missing from TCRdb's copy, which holds only in-frame ones; the method was immunoSEQ multiplex PCR. V and J calls and clone size follow that table, whereas D and trimming were derived from the DNA. Of roughly 190,000 clones detected, 85% to 90% appear once; the ten largest clones hold about 26%.

The specimen sequenced was PBMCs or T cells enriched from blood (not recorded which). The receptor comes from a woman between 35 and 50 years old in a cohort exposed to, infected with or recovered from COVID-19 (not recorded which). V gene TRBV28 combines with J gene TRBJ1-1; no clear D gene. CDR3 region: CASSLRSEMNTEAFF. The DNA of the CDR3 is TGTGCCAGCAGTTTAAGGTCGGAGATGAACACTGAAGCTTTCTTT.